This T cell receptor (beta chain) was recovered during a study of T cell repertoires in cytomegalovirus infection. Study-wide background: The authors used CMV epitopes that were HLA-C-restricted (recently identified) and HLA-B-restricted (well studied). An indication of both CMV infection and matching HLA type came from public TCR beta signatures. Study conclusions and caveats: In two of eight donors, the top clonotype was HLA-C-restricted CMV-specific.

TCRdb re-analysed the reads in MiXCR, keeping a single row per CDR3 protein. The table lists roughly 500,000 distinct CDR3 sequences, about 44% of them singletons. On this clonotype itself: Its target is not known.

The CDR3 loop spans 15 amino acids. Germline V lookup: CDR1 SGHTA, CDR2 FQGNSA. J gave up 7 bases and V 6 bases, and 8 bases lay outside the gene matches. Sequencing was performed on cultured PBMCs, taken from culture after CMV antigen stimulation. This clonotype was obtained from a human donor in good health (CMV status not recorded). Some clones in this sample may be carry-over from other donors' samples. J is TRBJ2-3 and V is TRBV7-2; TRBD2 aligns across 12 bases. The chain's CDR3 is CASRLLAGGGNTQYF. The CDR3 DNA reads TGTGCCAGCAGACTACTAGCGGGAGGAGGAAATACGCAGTATTTT.